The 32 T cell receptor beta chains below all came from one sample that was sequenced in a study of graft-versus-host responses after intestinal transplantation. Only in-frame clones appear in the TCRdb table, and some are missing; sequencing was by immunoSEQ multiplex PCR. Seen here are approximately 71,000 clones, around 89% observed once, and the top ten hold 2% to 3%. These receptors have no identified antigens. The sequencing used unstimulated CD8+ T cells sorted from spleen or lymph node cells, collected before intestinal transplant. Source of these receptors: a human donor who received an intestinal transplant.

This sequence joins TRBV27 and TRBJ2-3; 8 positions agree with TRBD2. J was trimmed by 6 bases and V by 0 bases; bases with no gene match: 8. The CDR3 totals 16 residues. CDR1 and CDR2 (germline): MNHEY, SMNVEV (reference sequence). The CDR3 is CASSLSSGRSSDTQYF. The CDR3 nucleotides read TGTGCCAGCAGTTTATCCAGCGGGAGATCATCCGATACGCAGTATTTT.

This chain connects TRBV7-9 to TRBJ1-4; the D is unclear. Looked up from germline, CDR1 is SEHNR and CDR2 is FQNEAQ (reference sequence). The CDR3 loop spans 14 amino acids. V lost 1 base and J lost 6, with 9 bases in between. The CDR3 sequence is CASSLGGVDEKLFF. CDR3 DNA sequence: TGTGCCAGCAGCTTAGGGGGAGTCGATGAAAAACTGTTTTTT.

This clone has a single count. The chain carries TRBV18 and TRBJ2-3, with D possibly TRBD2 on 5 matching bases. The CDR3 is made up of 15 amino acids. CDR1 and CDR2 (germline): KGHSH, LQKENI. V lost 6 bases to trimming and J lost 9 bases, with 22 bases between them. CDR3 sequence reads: CASSRRRQALGTQYF. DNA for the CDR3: TGTGCCAGCTCCCGGAGGAGGCAGGCCCTAGGAACGCAGTATTTT.

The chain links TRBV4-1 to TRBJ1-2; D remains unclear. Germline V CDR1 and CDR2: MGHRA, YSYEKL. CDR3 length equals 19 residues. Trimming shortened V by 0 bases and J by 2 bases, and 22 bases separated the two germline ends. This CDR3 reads CASSQDGRFEGTPNYGYTF. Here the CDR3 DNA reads TGCGCCAGCAGCCAAGATGGGCGGTTCGAGGGCACCCCAAACTATGGCTACACCTTC.

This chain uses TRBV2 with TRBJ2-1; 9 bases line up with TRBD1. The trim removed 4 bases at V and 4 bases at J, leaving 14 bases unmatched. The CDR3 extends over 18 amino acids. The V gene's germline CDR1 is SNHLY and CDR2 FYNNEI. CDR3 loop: CASSGEVGDRVIYNEQFF. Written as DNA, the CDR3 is TGTGCCAGCAGTGGAGAGGTAGGGGACAGGGTAATTTACAATGAGCAGTTCTTC. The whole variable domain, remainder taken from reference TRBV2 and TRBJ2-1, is EPEVTQTPSHQVTQMGQEVILRCVPISNHLYFYWYRQILGQKVEFLVSFYNNEISEKSEIFDDQFSVERPDGSNFTLKIRSTKLEDSAMYFCASSGEVGDRVIYNEQFFGPGTRLTVL.

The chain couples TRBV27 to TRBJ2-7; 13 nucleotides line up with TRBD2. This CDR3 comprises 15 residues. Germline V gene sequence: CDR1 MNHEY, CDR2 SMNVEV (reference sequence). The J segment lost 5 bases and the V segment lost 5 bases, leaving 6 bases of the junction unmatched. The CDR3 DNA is TGTGCCAGCAGTCCTCGACTAGCGGGGGGTGACGAGCAGTACTTC. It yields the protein CASSPRLAGGDEQYF.

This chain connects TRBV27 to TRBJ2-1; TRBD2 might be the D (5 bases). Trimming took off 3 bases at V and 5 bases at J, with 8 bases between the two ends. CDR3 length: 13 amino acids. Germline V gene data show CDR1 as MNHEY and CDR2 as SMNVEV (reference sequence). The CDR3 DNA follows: TGTGCCAGCAGTTTTGGACTCAACAATGAGCAGTTCTTC. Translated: CASSFGLNNEQFF.

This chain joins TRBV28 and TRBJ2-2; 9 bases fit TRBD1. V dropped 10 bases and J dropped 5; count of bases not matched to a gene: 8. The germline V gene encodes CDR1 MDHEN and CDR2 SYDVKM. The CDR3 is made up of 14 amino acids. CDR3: CATLQGARTGELFF. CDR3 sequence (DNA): TGTGCCACCCTACAGGGGGCGAGGACCGGGGAGCTGTTTTTT.

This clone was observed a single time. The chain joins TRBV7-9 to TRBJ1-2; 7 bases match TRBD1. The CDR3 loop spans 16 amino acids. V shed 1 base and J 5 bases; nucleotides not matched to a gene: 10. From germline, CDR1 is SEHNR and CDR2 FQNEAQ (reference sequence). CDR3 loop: CASSLGSTGQNYGYTF. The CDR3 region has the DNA TGTGCCAGCAGCTTAGGTTCAACGGGACAGAATTATGGCTACACCTTC.

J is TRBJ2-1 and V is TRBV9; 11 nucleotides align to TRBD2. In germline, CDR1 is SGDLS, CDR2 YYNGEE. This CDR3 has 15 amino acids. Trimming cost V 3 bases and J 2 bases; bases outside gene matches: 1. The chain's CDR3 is CASSGGLAAYNEQFF. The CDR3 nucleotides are TGTGCCAGCAGCGGGGGACTAGCGGCCTACAATGAGCAGTTCTTC. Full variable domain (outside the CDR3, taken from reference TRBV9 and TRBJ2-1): DSGVTQTPKHLITATGQRVTLRCSPRSGDLSVYWYQQSLDQGLQFLIQYYNGEERAKGNILERFSAQQFPDLHSELNLSSLELGDSALYFCASSGGLAAYNEQFFGPGTRLTVL.

This chain's CDR3 is CASSLPAGVNTGELFF. CDR3 DNA sequence: TGTGCCAGCAGCTTACCTGCGGGAGTGAACACCGGGGAGCTGTTTTTT. J is TRBJ2-2 and V is TRBV7-6, with 7 bases identical to TRBD2. In germline, CDR1 is SGHVS, CDR2 FNYEAQ. Trimming removed 2 bases from V and 1 base from J; junction bases left unmatched: 4. The CDR3 runs to 16 residues.

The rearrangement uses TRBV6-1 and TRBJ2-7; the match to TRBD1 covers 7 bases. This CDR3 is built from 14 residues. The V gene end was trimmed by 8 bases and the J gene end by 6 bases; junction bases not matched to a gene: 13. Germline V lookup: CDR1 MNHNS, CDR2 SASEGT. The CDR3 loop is CASEGTALWGEQYF. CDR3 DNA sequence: TGTGCCAGCGAGGGGACAGCCCTATGGGGCGAGCAGTACTTC.

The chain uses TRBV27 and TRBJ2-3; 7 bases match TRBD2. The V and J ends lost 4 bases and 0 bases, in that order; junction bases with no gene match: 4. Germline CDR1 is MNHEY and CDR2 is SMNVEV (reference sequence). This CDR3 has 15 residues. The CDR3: CASSWEGPSTDTQYF. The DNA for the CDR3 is TGTGCCAGCAGTTGGGAGGGGCCAAGCACAGATACGCAGTATTTT.

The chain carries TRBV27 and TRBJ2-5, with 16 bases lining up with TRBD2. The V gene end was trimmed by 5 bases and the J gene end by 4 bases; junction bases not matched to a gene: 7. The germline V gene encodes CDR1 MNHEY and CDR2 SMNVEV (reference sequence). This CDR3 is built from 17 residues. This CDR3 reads CASSRGTSGGAGETQYF. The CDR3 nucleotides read TGTGCCAGCAGTCGTGGGACTAGCGGGGGGGCGGGAGAGACCCAGTACTTC.

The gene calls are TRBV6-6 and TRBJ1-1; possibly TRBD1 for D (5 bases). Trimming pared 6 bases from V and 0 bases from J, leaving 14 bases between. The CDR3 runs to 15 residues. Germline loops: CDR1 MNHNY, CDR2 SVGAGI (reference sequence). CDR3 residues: CASRPHGHLNTEAFF. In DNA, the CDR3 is TGTGCCAGCAGACCACATGGACATCTGAACACTGAAGCTTTCTTT.

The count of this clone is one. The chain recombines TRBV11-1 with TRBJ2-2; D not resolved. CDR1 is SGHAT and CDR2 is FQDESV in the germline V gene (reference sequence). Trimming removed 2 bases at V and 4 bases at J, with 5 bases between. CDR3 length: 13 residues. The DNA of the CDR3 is TGTGCCAGCAGCTTATACAGCACCGGGGAGCTGTTTTTT. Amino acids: CASSLYSTGELFF.

In DNA form, the CDR3 reads TGTGCCAGTAGTATAGGGGGGACAGCATTCTTC. It yields the protein CASSIGGTAFF. The rearrangement joins TRBV19 to TRBJ2-1; 7 bases align to TRBD1. Germline CDR1 and CDR2: LNHDA and SQIVND (reference sequence). There are 11 residues in the CDR3. With V trimmed by 1 base and J by 16 bases, 4 bases remained unmatched. Looking up the rest from reference TRBV19 and TRBJ2-1 gives the full variable domain: DGGITQSPKYLFRKEGQNVTLSCEQNLNHDAMYWYRQDPGQGLRLIYYSQIVNDFQKGDIAEGYSVSREKKESFPLTVTSAQKNPTAFYLCASSIGGTAFFGPGTRLTVL.

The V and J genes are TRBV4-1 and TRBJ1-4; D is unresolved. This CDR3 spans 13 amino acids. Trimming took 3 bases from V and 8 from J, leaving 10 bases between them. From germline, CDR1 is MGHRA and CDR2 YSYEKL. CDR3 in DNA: TGCGCCAGCAGCCAGAACCTCCGGGAAAAACTGTTTTTT. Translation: CASSQNLREKLFF.

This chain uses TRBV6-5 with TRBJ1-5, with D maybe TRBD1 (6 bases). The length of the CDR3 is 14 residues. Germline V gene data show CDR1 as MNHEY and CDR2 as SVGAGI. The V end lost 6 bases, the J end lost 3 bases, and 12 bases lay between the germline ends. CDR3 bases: TGTGCCAGCAGAATATCAGGGGACAATCAGCCCCAGCATTTT. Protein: CASRISGDNQPQHF.

CDR3 bases: TGTGCCAGCAGCCCCTATAGCAATCAGCCCCAGCATTTT. Translating gives CASSPYSNQPQHF. V gene TRBV7-8 combines with J gene TRBJ1-5; D is unresolved. Germline CDR1 SGHVS, CDR2 FQNEAQ. The CDR3 covers 13 residues. Trimming took off 5 bases at V and 0 bases at J, with 5 bases between the two ends.

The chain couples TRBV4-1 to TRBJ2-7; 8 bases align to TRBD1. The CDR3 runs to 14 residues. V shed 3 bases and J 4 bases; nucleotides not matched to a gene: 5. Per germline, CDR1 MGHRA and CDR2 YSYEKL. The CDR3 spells CASSQLGQGYEQYF. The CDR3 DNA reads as TGCGCCAGCAGCCAGCTTGGACAGGGTTACGAGCAGTACTTC.

CDR3 sequence (DNA): TGTGCCAGCAGCCTTCTAAGACTAGCGGGGGGGCCGGTAGATACGCAGTATTTT. It yields the protein CASSLLRLAGGPVDTQYF. V and J are TRBV7-2 and TRBJ2-3; 14 bases map to TRBD2. The CDR3 sequence is 18 residues long. Germline CDR1 is SGHTA and CDR2 is FQGNSA. V shed 5 bases and J 5 bases; nucleotides not matched to a gene: 12. The whole variable domain, remainder taken from reference TRBV7-2 and TRBJ2-3, is GAGVSQSPSNKVTEKGKDVELRCDPISGHTALYWYRQSLGQGLEFLIYFQGNSAPDKSGLPSDRFSAERTGGSVSTLTIQRTQQEDSAVYLCASSLLRLAGGPVDTQYFGPGTRLTVL.

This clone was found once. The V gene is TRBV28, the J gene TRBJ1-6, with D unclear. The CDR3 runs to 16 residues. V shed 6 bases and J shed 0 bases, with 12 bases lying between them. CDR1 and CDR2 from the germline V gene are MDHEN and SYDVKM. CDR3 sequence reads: CASSPQGSSYNSPLHF. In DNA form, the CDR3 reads TGTGCCAGCAGCCCACAAGGGAGCTCCTATAATTCACCCCTCCACTTT.

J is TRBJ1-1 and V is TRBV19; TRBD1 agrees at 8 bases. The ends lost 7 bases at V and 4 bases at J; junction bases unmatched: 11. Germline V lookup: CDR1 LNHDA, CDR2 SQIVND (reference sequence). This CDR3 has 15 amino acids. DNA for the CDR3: TGTGCCAGTATAAACAGGACAGGGTGGATCACTGAAGCTTTCTTT. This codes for CASINRTGWITEAFF. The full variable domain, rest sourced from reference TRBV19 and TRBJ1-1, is DGGITQSPKYLFRKEGQNVTLSCEQNLNHDAMYWYRQDPGQGLRLIYYSQIVNDFQKGDIAEGYSVSREKKESFPLTVTSAQKNPTAFYLCASINRTGWITEAFFGQGTRLTVV.

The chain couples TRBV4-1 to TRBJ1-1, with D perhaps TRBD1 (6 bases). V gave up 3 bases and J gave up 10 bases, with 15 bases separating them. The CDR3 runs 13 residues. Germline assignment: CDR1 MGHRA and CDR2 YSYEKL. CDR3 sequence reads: CASSHVLTGSAFF. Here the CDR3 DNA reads TGCGCCAGCAGCCACGTATTGACAGGCTCAGCTTTCTTT.

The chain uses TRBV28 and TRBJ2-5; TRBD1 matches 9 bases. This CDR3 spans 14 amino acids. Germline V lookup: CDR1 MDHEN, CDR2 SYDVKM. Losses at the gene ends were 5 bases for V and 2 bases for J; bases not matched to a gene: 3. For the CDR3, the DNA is TGTGCCAGCAGTCGGGACAGGGAACAAGAGACCCAGTACTTC. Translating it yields CASSRDREQETQYF.

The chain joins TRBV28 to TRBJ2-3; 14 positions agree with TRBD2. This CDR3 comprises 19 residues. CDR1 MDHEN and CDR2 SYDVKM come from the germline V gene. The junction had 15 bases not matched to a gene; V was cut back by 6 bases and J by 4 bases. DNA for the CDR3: TGTGCCAGCAGCCAACCCCGGGGGACTAGCGGGGGAGGGCCAGATACGCAGTATTTT. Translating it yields CASSQPRGTSGGGPDTQYF. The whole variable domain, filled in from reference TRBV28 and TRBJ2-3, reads DVKVTQSSRYLVKRTGEKVFLECVQDMDHENMFWYRQDPGLGLRLIYFSYDVKMKEKGDIPEGYSVSREKKERFSLILESASTNQTSMYLCASSQPRGTSGGGPDTQYFGPGTRLTVL.

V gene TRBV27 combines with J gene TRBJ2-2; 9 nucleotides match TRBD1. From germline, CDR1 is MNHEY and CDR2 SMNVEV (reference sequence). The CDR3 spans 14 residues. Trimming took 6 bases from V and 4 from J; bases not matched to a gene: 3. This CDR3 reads CASRDRGLTGELFF. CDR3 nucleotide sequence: TGTGCCAGCAGGGACAGGGGTCTCACCGGGGAGCTGTTTTTT.

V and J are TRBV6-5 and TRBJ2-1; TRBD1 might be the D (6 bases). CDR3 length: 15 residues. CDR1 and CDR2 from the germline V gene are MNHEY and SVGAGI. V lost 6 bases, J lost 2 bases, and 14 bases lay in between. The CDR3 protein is CASRHFRTAYNEQFF. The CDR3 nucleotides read TGTGCCAGCAGACACTTTAGGACAGCCTACAATGAGCAGTTCTTC.

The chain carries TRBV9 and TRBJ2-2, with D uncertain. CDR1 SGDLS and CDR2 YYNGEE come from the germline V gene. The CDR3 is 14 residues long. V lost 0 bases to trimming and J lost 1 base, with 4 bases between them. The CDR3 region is CASSVGGNTGELFF. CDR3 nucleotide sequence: TGTGCCAGCAGCGTAGGAGGGAACACCGGGGAGCTGTTTTTT. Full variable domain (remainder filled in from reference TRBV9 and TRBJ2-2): DSGVTQTPKHLITATGQRVTLRCSPRSGDLSVYWYQQSLDQGLQFLIQYYNGEERAKGNILERFSAQQFPDLHSELNLSSLELGDSALYFCASSVGGNTGELFFGEGSRLTVL.

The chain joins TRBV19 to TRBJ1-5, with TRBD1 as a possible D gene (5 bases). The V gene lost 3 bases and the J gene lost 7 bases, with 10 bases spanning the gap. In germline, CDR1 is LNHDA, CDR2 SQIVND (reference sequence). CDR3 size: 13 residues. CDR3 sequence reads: CASSMSGLQPQHF. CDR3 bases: TGTGCCAGTAGTATGTCAGGGTTGCAGCCCCAGCATTTT.

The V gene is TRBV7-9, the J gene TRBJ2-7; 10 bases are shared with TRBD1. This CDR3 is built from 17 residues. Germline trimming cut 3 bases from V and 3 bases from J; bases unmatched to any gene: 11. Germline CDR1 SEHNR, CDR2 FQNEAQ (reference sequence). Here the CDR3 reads CASSFPDRGLPFYEQYF. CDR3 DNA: TGTGCCAGCAGCTTCCCCGACAGGGGGCTTCCCTTCTACGAGCAGTACTTC.